This entry lists 25 T cell receptor beta chains sequenced from one sample in a study of T cell responses to AZD1222 COVID-19 vaccine. Generated by immunoSEQ multiplex PCR, the TCRdb table keeps only in-frame clones and is missing some. The sample consists of tens of thousands of clones, over 75% of them appearing once. This sample comprised peripheral blood, obtained on day 0 of AZD1222 vaccination. The receptors originated from an adult in good health.

The rearrangement links TRBV29-1 to TRBJ2-7; 11 bases fit TRBD2. Germline CDR1 reads SQVTM; CDR2 reads ANQGSEA. V dropped 4 bases and J dropped 7; count of bases not matched to a gene: 9. CDR3 size: 14 residues. CDR3 coding DNA: TGCAGCGTTGCGAGGACTAGCGGGTCGACGGAGCAGTACTTC. As protein: CSVARTSGSTEQYF.

The chain couples TRBV2 to TRBJ2-7, with no clear D. Per germline, CDR1 SNHLY and CDR2 FYNNEI. Deletions cut 3 bases from V and 0 bases from J, with 18 bases between. The CDR3 is 17 amino acids. CDR3 residues: CASSDLSLGFLSYEQYF. CDR3 in DNA: TGTGCCAGCAGTGATTTGTCGTTGGGATTTCTCTCCTACGAGCAGTACTTC.

This clone was counted once. The chain employs TRBV23-1 and TRBJ2-5; tentative D call: TRBD2 (7 bases). TRBV23-1 is flagged as an ORF with uncertain function. This CDR3 is built from 16 residues. V dropped 2 bases and J dropped 4 bases, with 17 bases sitting between them. In DNA form, the CDR3 reads TGCGCCAGCAGTCAAGACCGCCTAGGGGGGGCAGAGACCCAGTACTTC. This sequence encodes CASSQDRLGGAETQYF.

The chain carries TRBV7-3 and TRBJ2-2; D is possibly TRBD2 (7 bases). V was pared by 1 base and J by 6 bases, with 15 bases between. Per germline, CDR1 SGHTA and CDR2 FQGTGA. The CDR3 extends over 16 amino acids. The CDR3 coding sequence is TGTGCCAGCAGCTTAAACTCGGGGGGCGATGCCGGGGAGCTGTTTTTT. It yields the protein CASSLNSGGDAGELFF. The full variable domain, completed using reference TRBV7-3 and TRBJ2-2, is GAGVSQTPSNKVTEKGKYVELRCDPISGHTALYWYRQSLGQGPEFLIYFQGTGAADDSGLPNDRFFAVRPEGSVSTLKIQRTERGDSAVYLCASSLNSGGDAGELFFGEGSRLTVL.

DNA for the CDR3: TGTGCCAGCAGCTTAGATTTCGGGCAATACAATGAGCAGTTCTTC. This gives the protein CASSLDFGQYNEQFF. The chain joins TRBV11-2 to TRBJ2-1; D gene uncertain. The CDR3 is 15 residues long. Germline V gene sequence: CDR1 SGHAT, CDR2 FQNNGV. Trimming took off 0 bases at V and 4 bases at J, with 10 bases between the two ends.

The chain couples TRBV6-5 to TRBJ2-7; 9 nucleotides agree with TRBD2. The germline CDR1 and CDR2 sequences are MNHEY and SVGAGI. Trimming cost V 3 bases and J 6 bases; bases outside gene matches: 12. The CDR3 runs to 16 residues. CDR3 sequence: CASSYENPGLAIEQYF. Here the CDR3 DNA reads TGTGCCAGCAGTTATGAGAACCCGGGACTAGCTATCGAGCAGTACTTC.

This clone was seen more than once but under ten times. The chain is built from TRBV13 and TRBJ1-4; 12 nucleotides line up with TRBD1. Trimming removed 5 bases from V and 7 bases from J; junction bases left unmatched: 2. Germline-derived CDR1 and CDR2 are PRHDT and FYEKMQ (reference sequence). This CDR3 contains 14 residues. The DNA for the CDR3 is TGTGCCAGCAGCCGGGACAGGGGGCTTGAAAAACTGTTTTTT. Protein sequence: CASSRDRGLEKLFF.

The chain recombines TRBV11-3 with TRBJ2-1, with 9 positions matching TRBD2. From germline, CDR1 is SGHNT and CDR2 YENEEA. V trimming: 4 bases; J trimming: 1 base; junction bases outside the gene matches: 5. This CDR3 contains 16 residues. The CDR3 reads CASSSRREGSYNEQFF. CDR3 DNA: TGTGCCAGCAGCTCCAGGCGGGAGGGATCCTACAATGAGCAGTTCTTC.

The chain couples TRBV7-2 to TRBJ2-3; 9 nucleotides line up with TRBD2. V lost 5 bases, J lost 3 bases, and 9 bases stayed unmatched. The CDR3 contains 16 residues. Per germline, CDR1 SGHTA and CDR2 FQGNSA. The CDR3 reads CASSPTRLAGTDTQYF. For the CDR3, the DNA is TGTGCCAGCAGCCCAACCCGTCTAGCGGGAACAGATACGCAGTATTTT.

In its sample, this clone was seen once. In DNA, the CDR3 is TGTGCCAGCTCTCCCCCGGGACGTAATGGAAACACCATATATTTT. Translation gives CASSPPGRNGNTIYF. The chain is built from TRBV18 and TRBJ1-3, with a weak D call TRBD1 (5 bases). Per germline, CDR1 KGHSH and CDR2 LQKENI. The CDR3 contains 15 residues. V was trimmed by 6 bases and J by 3 bases, leaving 15 bases between them.

The chain couples TRBV13 to TRBJ2-5; TRBD2 aligns across 7 bases. From germline, CDR1 is PRHDT and CDR2 FYEKMQ (reference sequence). J was trimmed by 5 bases and V by 4 bases; bases with no gene match: 10. The CDR3 totals 15 residues. The CDR3 DNA sequence: TGTGCCAGCAGCTCGAACCTGGAGGGAGGGGAGACCCAGTACTTC. Translated, it gives CASSSNLEGGETQYF.

This clone was counted once. The chain joins TRBV18 to TRBJ2-7; 7 bases agree with TRBD1. Germline V gene lookup returns CDR1 KGHSH and CDR2 LQKENI. The CDR3 runs to 13 residues. Unmatched junction bases numbered 3, after V lost 4 bases and J lost 3 bases. As DNA, the CDR3 is TGTGCCAGCTCACTTGACAGGGACTACGAGCAGTACTTC. Its protein is CASSLDRDYEQYF. Full variable domain (remainder filled in from reference TRBV18 and TRBJ2-7): NAGVMQNPRHLVRRRGQEARLRCSPMKGHSHVYWYRQLPEEGLKFMVYLQKENIIDESGMPKERFSAEFPKEGPSILRIQQVVRGDSAAYFCASSLDRDYEQYFGPGTRLTVT.

This clone showed up just once. The chain recombines TRBV11-3 with TRBJ1-3; D gene unclear. V was trimmed by 2 bases and J by 4 bases, leaving 24 bases between them. Per germline, CDR1 SGHNT and CDR2 YENEEA. This CDR3 is built from 19 residues. The CDR3 is CASSLSGYLRWPSGNTIYF. DNA for the CDR3: TGTGCCAGCAGCTTAAGTGGATACCTAAGGTGGCCATCGGGAAACACCATATATTTT.

This chain connects TRBV5-1 to TRBJ1-2; maybe TRBD1 (6 bases). This CDR3 spans 15 amino acids. CDR1 is SGHRS and CDR2 is YFSETQ in the germline V gene. Between the trimmed V and J ends, which lost 4 bases and 7 bases, there was a span of 20 bases. Written as DNA, the CDR3 is TGCGCCAGCAGCCCGGACAGTGGGTTGGCTACTGGCTACACCTTC. This encodes CASSPDSGLATGYTF.

The genes are TRBV7-3 and TRBJ2-2; TRBD2 matches at 9 bases. The CDR3 covers 19 residues. The J segment lost 5 bases and the V segment lost 5 bases, leaving 18 bases of the junction unmatched. Germline lookup yields CDR1 SGHTA and CDR2 FQGTGA. The CDR3 is CASSPRRELAGIETGELFF. The CDR3 region has the DNA TGTGCCAGCAGCCCCCGACGGGAGCTAGCGGGAATAGAAACCGGGGAGCTGTTTTTT.

This chain links TRBV7-2 with TRBJ2-2; no firm D call. The ends were cut back, 1 base at V and 1 base at J, with 7 bases in the middle. Germline CDR1 is SGHTA and CDR2 is FQGNSA. The CDR3 consists of 15 residues. In DNA, the CDR3 is TGTGCCAGCAGCTTAGGAGCAGGGAACACCGGGGAGCTGTTTTTT. It encodes CASSLGAGNTGELFF.

The chain recombines TRBV6-6 with TRBJ1-5, with D hard to call. Trimming left V 6 bases short and J 6 bases short, with 9 bases between. The CDR3 sequence is 12 residues long. Looked up from germline, CDR1 is MNHNY and CDR2 is SVGAGI (reference sequence). This chain's CDR3 is CASRKDLQPQHF. DNA of the CDR3: TGTGCCAGCAGGAAGGACCTTCAGCCCCAGCATTTT.

The chain carries TRBV7-2 and TRBJ2-3, with 8 bases that match TRBD2. After removal of 3 bases from V and 5 bases from J, the junction contained 7 bases not matched to a gene. The germline V gene encodes CDR1 SGHTA and CDR2 FQGNSA. CDR3 size: 15 residues. The CDR3 sequence is CASSFSGMGQDTQYF. The CDR3 DNA reads TGTGCCAGCAGCTTTAGCGGGATGGGACAAGATACGCAGTATTTT. Drawing the rest from reference TRBV7-2 and TRBJ2-3, the complete variable domain is GAGVSQSPSNKVTEKGKDVELRCDPISGHTALYWYRQSLGQGLEFLIYFQGNSAPDKSGLPSDRFSAERTGGSVSTLTIQRTQQEDSAVYLCASSFSGMGQDTQYFGPGTRLTVL.

The rearrangement joins TRBV12-3 or TRBV12-4 to TRBJ1-2; D is ambiguous. The CDR3 covers 13 residues. Between the trimmed V and J ends, which lost 5 bases and 0 bases, there was a span of 7 bases. Written as DNA, the CDR3 is TGTGCCAGCAGTAAACAAGCTAACTATGGCTACACCTTC. Amino acid sequence: CASSKQANYGYTF.

The chain carries TRBV2 and TRBJ1-2, with 8 bases lining up with TRBD1. J gave up 4 bases and V 6 bases, and 7 bases lay outside the gene matches. The CDR3 is 14 residues long. The germline V gene encodes CDR1 SNHLY and CDR2 FYNNEI. The CDR3 coding sequence is TGTGCCAGCAGGTCCGACGGGACAGGCTATGGCTACACCTTC. Encoded protein: CASRSDGTGYGYTF.

In its sample, this clone was seen once. The chain is built from TRBV19 and TRBJ2-5, with TRBD1 matching over 9 bases. V lost 5 bases to trimming and J lost 3 bases; unmatched junction nucleotides: 7. Looked up from germline, CDR1 is LNHDA and CDR2 is SQIVND (reference sequence). The CDR3 is 15 amino acids. The CDR3 DNA sequence: TGTGCCAGTAGTGTTGTACAGGGGGCAAAAGAGACCCAGTACTTC. Its protein product is CASSVVQGAKETQYF.

This clone was detected only a few times. The chain uses TRBV21-1 and TRBJ1-2. TRBV21-1 is reported as a pseudogene. This CDR3 spans 11 amino acids. Written as DNA, the CDR3 is TGTGCCAGCAACGGAGGGGATGGCTACACCTTC. This translates into CASNGGDGYTF.

The chain is built from TRBV6-2 or TRBV6-3 and TRBJ1-2; D is perhaps TRBD1 (6 bases). The CDR3 covers 13 residues. The ends were cut back, 6 bases at V and 0 bases at J, with 8 bases in the middle. From germline, CDR1 is MNHEY and CDR2 SVGEGT. The CDR3 DNA reads TGTGCCAGCAGCCAGGGGACTAACTATGGCTACACCTTC. Amino acid sequence: CASSQGTNYGYTF.

DNA of the CDR3: TGCAGCGCCGGCCGTCGACAGGTCTCTAGCAATCAGCCCCAGCATTTT. The encoded protein is CSAGRRQVSSNQPQHF. V is TRBV29-1 and J is TRBJ1-5; perhaps TRBD1 as D (6 bases). The V gene lost 7 bases and the J gene lost 0 bases, with 19 bases spanning the gap. Germline values: CDR1 SQVTM, CDR2 ANQGSEA. The CDR3 totals 16 residues.

The chain combines TRBV7-2 with TRBJ2-7, with 9 bases aligning to TRBD2. This CDR3 is built from 15 residues. V dropped 1 base and J dropped 4; count of bases not matched to a gene: 5. Germline CDR1 and CDR2: SGHTA and FQGNSA. CDR3 loop: CASSLGGSGRYEQYF. The CDR3 region has the DNA TGTGCCAGCAGCTTAGGCGGTAGCGGGAGATACGAGCAGTACTTC.